This TCR beta chain was recovered during a study of liver allograft versus peripheral blood T cells (dated by TCRdb to about 2020). Background on the whole study: T cell receptor repertoires present within transplanted livers were compared with repertoires in the peripheral blood of liver transplant recipients.

Sequencing was performed on an Illumina MiSeq. Using fastp trimming at Q25 and MiXCR clonotype assembly, TCRdb reanalyzed the public sequencing data and kept in-frame beta chains. Here each entry gathers all rows of one CDR3 protein and keeps the most common genes and DNA. Recorded for this sample are approximately 10,000 distinct CDR3 sequences; about 18% of them occurred a single time. Of the sample, about 1.2% is held by the ten largest clones. Within its sample, this clonotype is medium-sized (0.01 to 0.1%). There is no known antigen for this receptor. No clone much larger than this one lies a single base away; base qualities are absent. V is shortened by 5 bases, J by 4 bases, and the region joining them spans 17 bases. Taken from cysteine to phenylalanine, the CDR3 has 15 residues. Just the 45-base CDR3 DNA is kept, in frame starting at base 1. The germline V gene encodes CDR1 SEHNR and CDR2 FQNEAQ (reference sequence).

The full study reports these points: T cell receptor repertoires inside liver allografts were reported to be different from the repertoires detected in peripheral blood.

Recombination linked TRBV7-9 to TRBJ1-2, with TRBD1 tentatively as D gene (5 bases match). The TCR was taken from a human patient who had a liver transplant. Some T cells seen after a transplant may have their origin in the graft donor. The CDR3 region: CASSPDLGRGYGYTF. The nucleotides are TGTGCCAGCAGCCCCGACCTGGGGCGCGGCTATGGCTACACCTTC.